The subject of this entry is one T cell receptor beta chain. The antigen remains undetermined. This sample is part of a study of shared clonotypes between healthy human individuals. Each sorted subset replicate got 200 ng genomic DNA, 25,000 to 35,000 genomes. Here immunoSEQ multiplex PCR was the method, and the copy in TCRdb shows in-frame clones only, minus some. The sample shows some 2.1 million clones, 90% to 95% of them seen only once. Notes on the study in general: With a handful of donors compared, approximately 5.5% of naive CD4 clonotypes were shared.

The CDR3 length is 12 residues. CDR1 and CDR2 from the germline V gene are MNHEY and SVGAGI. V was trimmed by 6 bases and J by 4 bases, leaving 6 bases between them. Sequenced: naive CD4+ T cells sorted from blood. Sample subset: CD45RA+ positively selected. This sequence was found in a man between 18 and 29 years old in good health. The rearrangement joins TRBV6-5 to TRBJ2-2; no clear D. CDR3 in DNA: TGTGCCAGCAGAGCTATCACCGGGGAGCTGTTTTTT. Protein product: CASRAITGELFF.